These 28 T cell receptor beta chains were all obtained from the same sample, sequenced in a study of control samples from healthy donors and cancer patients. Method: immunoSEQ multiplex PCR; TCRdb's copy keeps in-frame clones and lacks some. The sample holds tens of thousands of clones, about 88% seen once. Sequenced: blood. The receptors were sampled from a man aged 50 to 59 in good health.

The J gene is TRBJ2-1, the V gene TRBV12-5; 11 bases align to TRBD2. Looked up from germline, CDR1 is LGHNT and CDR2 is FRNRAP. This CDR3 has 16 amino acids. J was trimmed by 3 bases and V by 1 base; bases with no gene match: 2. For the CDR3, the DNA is TGTGCTAGTGGTTTGGCTAGCGGGGGGAACTACAATGAGCAGTTCTTC. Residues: CASGLASGGNYNEQFF.

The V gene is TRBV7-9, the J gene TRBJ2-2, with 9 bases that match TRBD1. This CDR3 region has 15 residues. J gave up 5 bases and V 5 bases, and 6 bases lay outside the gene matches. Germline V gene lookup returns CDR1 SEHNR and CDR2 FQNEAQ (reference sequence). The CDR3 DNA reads TGTGCCAGCAGCCCGACAGGGGGATGGACCGGGGAGCTGTTTTTT. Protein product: CASSPTGGWTGELFF.

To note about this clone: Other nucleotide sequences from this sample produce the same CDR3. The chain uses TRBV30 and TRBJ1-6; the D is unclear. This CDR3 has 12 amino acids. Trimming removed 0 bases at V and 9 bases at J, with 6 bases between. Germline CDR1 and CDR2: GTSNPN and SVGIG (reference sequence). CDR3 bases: TGTGCCTGGAGTGTAACTGCTTCACCCCTCCACTTT. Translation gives CAWSVTASPLHF.

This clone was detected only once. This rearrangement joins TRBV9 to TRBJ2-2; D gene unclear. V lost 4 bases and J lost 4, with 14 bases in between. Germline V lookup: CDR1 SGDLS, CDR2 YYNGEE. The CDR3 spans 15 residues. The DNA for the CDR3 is TGTGCCAGCAGCACCTGGACGTCACCCACCGGGGAGCTGTTTTTT. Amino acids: CASSTWTSPTGELFF. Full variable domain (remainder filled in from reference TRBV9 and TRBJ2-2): DSGVTQTPKHLITATGQRVTLRCSPRSGDLSVYWYQQSLDQGLQFLIQYYNGEERAKGNILERFSAQQFPDLHSELNLSSLELGDSALYFCASSTWTSPTGELFFGEGSRLTVL.

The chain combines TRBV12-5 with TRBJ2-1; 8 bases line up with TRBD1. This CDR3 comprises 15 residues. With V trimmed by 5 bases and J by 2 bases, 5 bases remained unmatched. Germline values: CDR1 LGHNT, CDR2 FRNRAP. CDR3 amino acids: CASGDPTGAYNEQFF. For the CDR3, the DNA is TGTGCTAGTGGTGATCCGACAGGGGCCTACAATGAGCAGTTCTTC.

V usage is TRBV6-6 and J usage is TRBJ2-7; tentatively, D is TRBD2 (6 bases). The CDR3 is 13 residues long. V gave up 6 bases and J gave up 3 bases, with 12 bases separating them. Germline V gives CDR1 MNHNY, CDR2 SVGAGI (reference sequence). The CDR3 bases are TGTGCCAGCAGCCCGGGGACTCGCTACGAGCAGTACTTC. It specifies CASSPGTRYEQYF.

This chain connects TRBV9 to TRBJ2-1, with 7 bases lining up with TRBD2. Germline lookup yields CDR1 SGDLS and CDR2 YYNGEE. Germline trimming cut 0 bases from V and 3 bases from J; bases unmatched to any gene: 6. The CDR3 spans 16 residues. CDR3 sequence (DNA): TGTGCCAGCAGCGTAGCAAGCGGGGTGGGCTACAATGAGCAGTTCTTC. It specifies CASSVASGVGYNEQFF.

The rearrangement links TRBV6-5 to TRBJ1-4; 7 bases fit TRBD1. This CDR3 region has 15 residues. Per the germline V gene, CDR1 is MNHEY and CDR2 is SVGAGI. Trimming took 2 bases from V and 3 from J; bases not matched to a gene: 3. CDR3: CASSYRDSANEKLFF. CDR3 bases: TGTGCCAGCAGTTACCGGGACAGTGCTAATGAAAAACTGTTTTTT.

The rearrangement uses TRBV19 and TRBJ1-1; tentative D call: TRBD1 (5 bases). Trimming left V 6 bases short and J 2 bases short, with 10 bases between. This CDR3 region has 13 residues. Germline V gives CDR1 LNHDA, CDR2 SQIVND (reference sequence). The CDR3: CASRPTENTEAFF. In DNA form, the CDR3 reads TGTGCCAGTAGGCCGACAGAAAACACTGAAGCTTTCTTT.

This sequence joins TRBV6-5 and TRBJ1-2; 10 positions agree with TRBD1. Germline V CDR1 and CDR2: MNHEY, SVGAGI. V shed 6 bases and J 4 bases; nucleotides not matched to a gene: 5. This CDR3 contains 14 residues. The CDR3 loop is CASSSRTGGYGYTF. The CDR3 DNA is TGTGCCAGCAGCTCCAGGACAGGGGGCTATGGCTACACCTTC.

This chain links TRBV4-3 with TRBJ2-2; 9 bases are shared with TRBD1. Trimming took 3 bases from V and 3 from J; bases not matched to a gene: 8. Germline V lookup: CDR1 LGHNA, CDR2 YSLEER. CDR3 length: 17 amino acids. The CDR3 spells CASSQPGTGKDTGELFF. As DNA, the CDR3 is TGCGCCAGCAGCCAGCCCGGGACAGGGAAAGACACCGGGGAGCTGTTTTTT.

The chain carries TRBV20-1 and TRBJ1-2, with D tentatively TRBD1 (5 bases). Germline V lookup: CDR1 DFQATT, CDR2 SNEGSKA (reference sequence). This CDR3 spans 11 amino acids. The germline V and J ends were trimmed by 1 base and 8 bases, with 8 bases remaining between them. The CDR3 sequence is CSARGGEGYTF. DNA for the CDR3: TGCAGTGCTAGAGGGGGCGAGGGCTACACCTTC.

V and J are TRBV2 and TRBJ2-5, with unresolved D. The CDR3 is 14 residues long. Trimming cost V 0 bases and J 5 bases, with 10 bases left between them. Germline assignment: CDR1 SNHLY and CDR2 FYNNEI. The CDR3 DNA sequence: TGTGCCAGCAGTGAAGCCTTCCTAGGGGAGACCCAGTACTTC. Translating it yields CASSEAFLGETQYF.

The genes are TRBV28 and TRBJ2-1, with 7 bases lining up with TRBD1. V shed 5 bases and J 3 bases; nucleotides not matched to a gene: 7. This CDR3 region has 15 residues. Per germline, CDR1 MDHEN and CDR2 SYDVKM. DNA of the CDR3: TGTGCCAGCAGTCCAGACAGGGCCCTCTACAATGAGCAGTTCTTC. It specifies CASSPDRALYNEQFF.

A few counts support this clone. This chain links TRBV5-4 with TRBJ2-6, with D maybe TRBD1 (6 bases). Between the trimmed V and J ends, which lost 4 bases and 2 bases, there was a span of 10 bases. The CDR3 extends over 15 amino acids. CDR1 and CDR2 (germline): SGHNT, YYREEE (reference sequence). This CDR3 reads CASSANRAGANVLTF. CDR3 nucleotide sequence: TGTGCCAGCAGCGCCAACAGGGCTGGGGCCAACGTCCTGACTTTC.

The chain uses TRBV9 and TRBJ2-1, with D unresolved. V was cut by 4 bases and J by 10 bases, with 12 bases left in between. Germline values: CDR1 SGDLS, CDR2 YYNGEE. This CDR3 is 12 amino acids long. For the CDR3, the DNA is TGTGCCAGCAGCCCCTCGTGGGAAGAGCAGTTCTTC. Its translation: CASSPSWEEQFF.

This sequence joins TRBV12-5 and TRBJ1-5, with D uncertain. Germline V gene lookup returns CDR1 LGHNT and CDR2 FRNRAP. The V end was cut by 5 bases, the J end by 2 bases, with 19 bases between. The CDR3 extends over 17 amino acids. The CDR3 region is CASGNPKLGAGNQPQHF. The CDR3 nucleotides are TGTGCTAGTGGTAACCCCAAATTGGGCGCGGGCAATCAGCCCCAGCATTTT.

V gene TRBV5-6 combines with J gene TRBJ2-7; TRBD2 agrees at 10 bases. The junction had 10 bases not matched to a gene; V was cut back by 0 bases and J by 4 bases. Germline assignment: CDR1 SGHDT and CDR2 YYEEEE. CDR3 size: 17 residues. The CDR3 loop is CASSLGPSGGYLYEQYF. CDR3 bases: TGTGCCAGCAGCTTGGGCCCTAGCGGGGGATACCTTTACGAGCAGTACTTC.

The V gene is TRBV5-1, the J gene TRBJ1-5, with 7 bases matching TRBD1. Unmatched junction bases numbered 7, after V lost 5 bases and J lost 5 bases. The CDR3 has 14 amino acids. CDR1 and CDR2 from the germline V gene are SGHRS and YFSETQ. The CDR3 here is CASREGTADQPQHF. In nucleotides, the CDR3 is TGCGCCAGCAGGGAGGGGACAGCAGATCAGCCCCAGCATTTT.

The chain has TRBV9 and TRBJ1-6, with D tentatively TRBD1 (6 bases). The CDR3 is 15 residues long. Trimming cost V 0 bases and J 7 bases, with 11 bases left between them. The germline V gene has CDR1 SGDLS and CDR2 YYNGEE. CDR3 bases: TGTGCCAGCAGCGTAGGGGAGGGGGAAAATTCACCCCTCCACTTT. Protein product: CASSVGEGENSPLHF.

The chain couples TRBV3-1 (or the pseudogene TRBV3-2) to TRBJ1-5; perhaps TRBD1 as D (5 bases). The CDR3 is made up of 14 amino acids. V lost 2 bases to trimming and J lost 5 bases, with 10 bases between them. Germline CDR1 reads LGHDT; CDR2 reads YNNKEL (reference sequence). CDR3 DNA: TGTGCCAGCAGCCAACTCGGGGCCCATCAGCCCCAGCATTTT. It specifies CASSQLGAHQPQHF.

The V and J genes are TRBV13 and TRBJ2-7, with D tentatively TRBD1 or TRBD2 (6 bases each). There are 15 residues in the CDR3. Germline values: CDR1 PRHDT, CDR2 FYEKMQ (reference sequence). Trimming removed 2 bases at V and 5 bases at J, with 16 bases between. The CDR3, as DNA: TGTGCCAGCAGCTTACAACCGAGGGGGGCCAACGAGCAGTACTTC. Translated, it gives CASSLQPRGANEQYF. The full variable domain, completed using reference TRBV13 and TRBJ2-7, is AAGVIQSPRHLIKEKRETATLKCYPIPRHDTVYWYQQGPGQDPQFLISFYEKMQSDKGSIPDRFSAQQFSDYHSELNMSSLELGDSALYFCASSLQPRGANEQYFGPGTRLTVT.

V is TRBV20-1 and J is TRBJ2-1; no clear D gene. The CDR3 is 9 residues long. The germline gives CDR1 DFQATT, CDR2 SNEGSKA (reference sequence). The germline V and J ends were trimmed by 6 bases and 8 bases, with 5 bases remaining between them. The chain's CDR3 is CSAGDEQFF. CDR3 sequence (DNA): TGCAGTGCCGGCGATGAGCAGTTCTTC.

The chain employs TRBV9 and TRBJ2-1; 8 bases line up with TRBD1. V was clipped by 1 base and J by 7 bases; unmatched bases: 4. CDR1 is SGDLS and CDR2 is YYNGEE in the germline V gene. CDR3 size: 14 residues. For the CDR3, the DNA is TGTGCCAGCAGCGTATGGACAGGGACTAATGAGCAGTTCTTC. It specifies CASSVWTGTNEQFF.

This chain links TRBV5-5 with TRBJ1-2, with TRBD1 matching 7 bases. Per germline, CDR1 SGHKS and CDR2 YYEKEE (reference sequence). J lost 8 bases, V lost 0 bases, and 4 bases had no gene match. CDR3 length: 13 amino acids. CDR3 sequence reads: CASSLGQGGGYTF. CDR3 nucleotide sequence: TGTGCCAGCAGCTTGGGACAGGGAGGAGGCTACACCTTC.

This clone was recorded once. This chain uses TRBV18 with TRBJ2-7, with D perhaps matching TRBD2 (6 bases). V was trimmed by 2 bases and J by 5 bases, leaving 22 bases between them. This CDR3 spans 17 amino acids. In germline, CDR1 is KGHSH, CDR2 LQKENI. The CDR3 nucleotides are TGTGCCAGCTCACCAATGGCTCTGGGAGGCGGTGGTGACGAGCAGTACTTC. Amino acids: CASSPMALGGGGDEQYF.

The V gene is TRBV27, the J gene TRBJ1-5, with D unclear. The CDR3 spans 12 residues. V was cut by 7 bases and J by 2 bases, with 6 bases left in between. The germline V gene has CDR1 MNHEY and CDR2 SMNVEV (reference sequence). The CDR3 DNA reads TGTGCCAGCAATTTGGGCAATCAGCCCCAGCATTTT. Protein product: CASNLGNQPQHF.

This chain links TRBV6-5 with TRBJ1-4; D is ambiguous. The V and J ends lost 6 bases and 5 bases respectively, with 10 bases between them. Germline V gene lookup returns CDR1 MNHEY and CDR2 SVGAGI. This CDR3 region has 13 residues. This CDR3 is CASSPLGNEKLFF. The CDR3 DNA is TGTGCCAGCAGCCCCCTAGGGAATGAAAAACTGTTTTTT.